The next 15 T cell receptor beta chains were all read from a single sample in a study of CD8+ T cells in alopecia areata. Following extraction, RNA underwent reverse transcription to cDNA, which served as the sequencing template. Clones were sequenced by immunoSEQ multiplex PCR, and TCRdb holds only the in-frame ones, with some missing. The sample includes 90,000 to 120,000 clones, 84% of them seen just once. Stated treatment: oral pan-JAK inhibitor, 5-10 mg twice daily. The sample was CD8+ T cells sorted from blood, taken at week 24, from a patient treated with tofacitinib. Receptors originate from a human donor with alopecia areata.

The chain links TRBV6-5 to TRBJ2-7, with D possibly TRBD2 on 5 matching bases. The CDR3 contains 15 residues. CDR1 and CDR2 (germline): MNHEY, SVGAGI. Trimming removed 0 bases at V and 2 bases at J, with 11 bases between. The CDR3 bases are TGTGCCAGCAGTTACTCGCCGGGATCGGCCTACGAGCAGTACTTC. Its protein is CASSYSPGSAYEQYF.

CDR3 in amino acids: CASTRGTDTQYF. The CDR3 DNA reads as TGTGCCAGCACGAGGGGCACAGATACGCAGTATTTT. The chain couples TRBV11-2 to TRBJ2-3, with a possible D match to TRBD2 (5 bases). The V and J ends lost 7 bases and 1 base respectively, with 6 bases between them. The CDR3 covers 12 residues. Germline CDR1 and CDR2: SGHAT and FQNNGV.

The chain combines TRBV19 with TRBJ2-5, with 9 bases matching TRBD1. CDR3 size: 16 residues. With 6 bases clipped from V and 1 base from J, the junction kept 9 bases outside the gene matches. CDR1 and CDR2 from the germline V gene are LNHDA and SQIVND (reference sequence). This chain's CDR3 is CASSEGTGRPQETQYF. The CDR3 nucleotides are TGTGCCAGTAGCGAAGGGACAGGGAGACCCCAAGAGACCCAGTACTTC.

This rearrangement joins TRBV6-5 to TRBJ2-5; 9 positions match TRBD2. V shed 6 bases, J shed 1 base, and the junction held 0 bases outside the gene matches. The CDR3 contains 13 residues. Germline-derived CDR1 and CDR2 are MNHEY and SVGAGI. The CDR3 spells CASRTSGQETQYF. CDR3 DNA: TGTGCCAGCAGGACTAGCGGCCAAGAGACCCAGTACTTC.

This chain uses TRBV6-5 with TRBJ1-2; D call uncertain. The CDR3 totals 16 residues. Trimming removed 0 bases at V and 4 bases at J, with 15 bases between. Looked up from germline, CDR1 is MNHEY and CDR2 is SVGAGI. In nucleotides, the CDR3 is TGTGCCAGCAGTTACTCGATGGTCCCAGGAAGCTATGGCTACACCTTC. Translated: CASSYSMVPGSYGYTF.

This rearrangement joins TRBV7-9 to TRBJ2-1; TRBD1 agrees at 9 bases. CDR1 is SEHNR, CDR2 FQNEAQ, per germline (reference sequence). The CDR3 is 15 amino acids. Trimming took 3 bases from V and 9 from J; bases not matched to a gene: 9. The CDR3 loop reads CASSLGTGRRGEQFF. The DNA of the CDR3 is TGTGCCAGCAGCTTGGGGACAGGGAGAAGGGGTGAGCAGTTCTTC.

This chain uses TRBV9 with TRBJ1-1, with TRBD1 matching over 9 bases. CDR3 length equals 15 residues. Germline V gives CDR1 SGDLS, CDR2 YYNGEE. J gave up 1 base and V 4 bases, and 5 bases lay outside the gene matches. CDR3 loop: CASSSRTGANTEAFF. The DNA of the CDR3 is TGTGCCAGCAGCTCAAGGACAGGGGCGAACACTGAAGCTTTCTTT.

The chain uses TRBV14 and TRBJ2-7, with D unclear. The CDR3 totals 12 residues. V was pared by 4 bases and J by 2 bases, with 6 bases between. Germline V gene lookup returns CDR1 SGHDN and CDR2 FVKESK. The CDR3 DNA reads TGTGCCAGCAGCCTGGGGACCTACGAGCAGTACTTC. It yields the protein CASSLGTYEQYF.

This chain uses TRBV29-1 with TRBJ1-2; TRBD1 matches 7 bases. CDR3 size: 12 residues. Germline CDR1 and CDR2: SQVTM and ANQGSEA. J was trimmed by 8 bases and V by 6 bases; bases with no gene match: 9. This chain's CDR3 is CSVPQGNVGYTF. For the CDR3, the DNA is TGCAGCGTACCACAGGGGAACGTGGGCTACACCTTC.

The chain combines TRBV9 with TRBJ2-7; tentative D call: TRBD2 (5 bases). Deletions cut 4 bases from V and 5 bases from J, with 19 bases between. This CDR3 comprises 15 residues. Per the germline V gene, CDR1 is SGDLS and CDR2 is YYNGEE. CDR3 protein: CASSSAAAPQNEQYF. The CDR3 DNA reads as TGTGCCAGCAGCTCAGCAGCGGCCCCTCAAAACGAGCAGTACTTC.

The V gene is TRBV5-5, the J gene TRBJ2-7; D not resolved. This CDR3 is 11 amino acids long. The germline V gene encodes CDR1 SGHKS and CDR2 YYEKEE (reference sequence). The ends were cut back, 0 bases at V and 6 bases at J, with 4 bases in the middle. The DNA of the CDR3 is TGTGCCAGCAGCTTGGCGGGCGAGCAGTACTTC. Translation gives CASSLAGEQYF.

Concerning this clone itself: Relative to the germline gene, one junction end is altered; a read error may explain this. CDR3 protein: CSVEGGTSFYEQYF. CDR3 coding DNA: TGCAGCGTGGAAGGGGGTACTAGCTTTTACGAGCAGTACTTC. The chain has TRBV29-1 and TRBJ2-7, with D possibly being TRBD1 or TRBD2 (6 bases each). Germline-derived CDR1 and CDR2 are SQVTM and ANQGSEA. The CDR3 sequence is 14 residues long.

The rearrangement links TRBV7-9 to TRBJ2-3, with D uncertain. Looked up from germline, CDR1 is SEHNR and CDR2 is FQNEAQ (reference sequence). V was clipped by 1 base and J by 2 bases, with 10 bases between them. The CDR3 extends over 15 amino acids. CDR3: CASSLVSLVTDTQYF. CDR3 nucleotide sequence: TGTGCCAGCAGCTTAGTCTCCCTGGTCACAGATACGCAGTATTTT. The full variable domain, with the rest looked up from reference TRBV7-9 and TRBJ2-3, is DTGVSQNPRHKITKRGQNVTFRCDPISEHNRLYWYRQTLGQGPEFLTYFQNEAQLEKSRLLSDRFSAERPKGSFSTLEIQRTEQGDSAMYLCASSLVSLVTDTQYFGPGTRLTVL.

This clone was counted once. The chain is built from TRBV6-1 and TRBJ1-4, with 7 positions matching TRBD1. This CDR3 is built from 16 residues. Germline V gives CDR1 MNHNS, CDR2 SASEGT. V lost 0 bases, J lost 3 bases, and 4 bases stayed unmatched. The CDR3 DNA reads as TGTGCCAGCAGTGAAGCGGCCGGGACAGCTAATGAAAAACTGTTTTTT. Translation: CASSEAAGTANEKLFF.

This clone was detected only once. The chain employs TRBV4-1 and TRBJ1-5; D is unresolved. This CDR3 comprises 14 residues. CDR1 is MGHRA, CDR2 YSYEKL, per germline. The germline V and J ends were trimmed by 0 bases and 6 bases, with 9 bases remaining between them. The chain's CDR3 is CASSQDRFGQPQHF. The CDR3 DNA reads TGCGCCAGCAGCCAAGACAGGTTCGGTCAGCCCCAGCATTTT.